One sample yielded the 30 T cell receptor beta chains listed below, sequenced in a study of T cell clonotyping in hematopoietic cell transplantation. Clones were read by immunoSEQ multiplex PCR, and TCRdb kept only the in-frame ones, dropping some. The sample holds approximately 1,300 clones, about 97% seen once. Sequencing used PBMCs, obtained 180 days after allogeneic stem cell transplant. The receptors were sampled from a male patient aged 45-60 years who had an allogeneic stem cell transplant from a related donor, so the T cells may come from the graft donor. Some clones in this sample may be carry-over from other donors' samples.

This chain connects TRBV7-6 to TRBJ2-7; D unclear. The CDR3 runs to 14 residues. Looked up from germline, CDR1 is SGHVS and CDR2 is FNYEAQ. The V end lost 5 bases, the J end lost 3 bases, and 14 bases lay between the germline ends. The CDR3: CASSQKDGFYEQYF. CDR3 in DNA: TGTGCCAGCAGCCAAAAGGACGGTTTCTACGAGCAGTACTTC.

This chain links TRBV11-3 with TRBJ2-5; D is undetermined. Germline V gives CDR1 SGHNT, CDR2 YENEEA. CDR3 size: 16 residues. V lost 0 bases, J lost 5 bases, and 16 bases lay in between. Here the CDR3 reads CASSLEYPGAWETQYF. CDR3 bases: TGTGCCAGCAGCTTAGAATATCCGGGTGCCTGGGAGACCCAGTACTTC. Together with reference TRBV11-3 and TRBJ2-5, the CDR3 gives the full variable domain: EAGVVQSPRYKIIEKKQPVAFWCNPISGHNTLYWYLQNLGQGPELLIRYENEEAVDDSQLPKDRFSAERLKGVDSTLKIQPAELGDSAVYLCASSLEYPGAWETQYFGPGTRLLVL.

This clone was counted once. The chain carries TRBV6-5 and TRBJ2-7; TRBD1 aligns across 7 bases. Per germline, CDR1 MNHEY and CDR2 SVGAGI. This CDR3 spans 15 amino acids. J gave up 0 bases and V 0 bases, and 2 bases lay outside the gene matches. Here the CDR3 DNA reads TGTGCCAGCAGTTACTCGAACAGGGGCTCCTACGAGCAGTACTTC. This sequence encodes CASSYSNRGSYEQYF.

This chain connects TRBV4-3 to TRBJ2-7; a weak D match, TRBD1 (5 bases). V lost 0 bases to trimming and J lost 1 base, with 16 bases between them. Germline V gene lookup returns CDR1 LGHNA and CDR2 YSLEER. The CDR3 extends over 17 amino acids. The CDR3 protein is CASSQELQASFSYEQYF. In nucleotides, the CDR3 is TGCGCCAGCAGCCAAGAGCTACAGGCCTCATTTTCCTACGAGCAGTACTTC.

This rearrangement joins TRBV6-5 to TRBJ1-2; no definite D call. The V and J ends lost 8 bases and 5 bases respectively, with 9 bases between them. The CDR3 runs to 11 residues. The V gene's germline CDR1 is MNHEY and CDR2 SVGAGI. The CDR3 region has the DNA TGTGCCAGCGTAGACGTGTATGGCTACACCTTC. Translating gives CASVDVYGYTF.

The genes are TRBV7-9 and TRBJ1-1, with D uncertain. V was shortened by 5 bases and J by 0 bases, with 13 bases between the two germline ends. The length of the CDR3 is 15 residues. The germline V gene has CDR1 SEHNR and CDR2 FQNEAQ (reference sequence). In nucleotides, the CDR3 is TGTGCCAGCAGCATACCTACGGGCCTGAACACTGAAGCTTTCTTT. Translated, it gives CASSIPTGLNTEAFF.

V is TRBV6-5 and J is TRBJ2-7, with a tentative D call TRBD2 (6 bases). Germline assignment: CDR1 MNHEY and CDR2 SVGAGI. V was pared by 0 bases and J by 3 bases, with 12 bases between. The CDR3 extends over 15 amino acids. The CDR3: CASSYSSGGSYEQYF. Written as DNA, the CDR3 is TGTGCCAGCAGTTACTCGTCCGGGGGAAGCTACGAGCAGTACTTC.

The chain carries TRBV19 and TRBJ2-3; D gene ambiguous. The CDR3 sequence is 13 residues long. The germline CDR1 and CDR2 sequences are LNHDA and SQIVND (reference sequence). Trimming removed 5 bases from V and 2 bases from J, with 8 bases in between. CDR3 coding DNA: TGTGCCAGTAGTCCGATGAACACAGATACGCAGTATTTT. This gives the protein CASSPMNTDTQYF. The variable domain in full, completed from reference TRBV19 and TRBJ2-3, reads DGGITQSPKYLFRKEGQNVTLSCEQNLNHDAMYWYRQDPGQGLRLIYYSQIVNDFQKGDIAEGYSVSREKKESFPLTVTSAQKNPTAFYLCASSPMNTDTQYFGPGTRLTVL.

The count of this clone is one. The chain uses TRBV4-2 and TRBJ1-2; 8 bases align to TRBD1. The CDR3 contains 18 residues. CDR1 is LGHNA, CDR2 YNFKEQ, per germline. Trimming cost V 2 bases and J 4 bases; bases outside gene matches: 15. The CDR3: CASSQYTDRDIPFYGYTF. In DNA, the CDR3 is TGTGCCAGCAGCCAATATACGGACAGGGACATTCCCTTCTATGGCTACACCTTC.

The rearrangement uses TRBV10-3 and TRBJ1-1; D is perhaps TRBD1 (5 bases). The V gene lost 3 bases and the J gene lost 6 bases, with 14 bases spanning the gap. There are 14 residues in the CDR3. Germline V CDR1 and CDR2: ENHRY, SYGVKD. CDR3 protein: CAISDVNRLAEAFF. DNA of the CDR3: TGTGCCATCAGTGATGTGAACAGGCTCGCTGAAGCTTTCTTT.

This chain joins TRBV2 and TRBJ1-3, with D possibly TRBD1 on 5 matching bases. Per the germline V gene, CDR1 is SNHLY and CDR2 is FYNNEI. The CDR3 totals 15 residues. With 4 bases removed from V and 4 bases from J, the gap between germline ends came to 14 bases. CDR3 protein: CASSGDRLRGNTIYF. CDR3 nucleotide sequence: TGTGCCAGCAGTGGTGACAGACTCCGAGGAAACACCATATATTTT. Full variable domain (remainder filled in from reference TRBV2 and TRBJ1-3): EPEVTQTPSHQVTQMGQEVILRCVPISNHLYFYWYRQILGQKVEFLVSFYNNEISEKSEIFDDQFSVERPDGSNFTLKIRSTKLEDSAMYFCASSGDRLRGNTIYFGEGSWLTVV.

The genes are TRBV19 and TRBJ1-1; TRBD1 might be the D (6 bases). In germline, CDR1 is LNHDA, CDR2 SQIVND (reference sequence). The CDR3 is made up of 15 amino acids. With 9 bases removed from V and 1 base from J, the gap between germline ends came to 18 bases. The CDR3 protein is CASTLGGPRNTEAFF. The CDR3 DNA reads TGTGCCAGCACTCTGGGGGGCCCACGGAACACTGAAGCTTTCTTT.

The chain has TRBV29-1 and TRBJ2-7, with 12 positions matching TRBD2. The CDR3 extends over 13 amino acids. V shed 6 bases and J 4 bases; nucleotides not matched to a gene: 4. CDR1 and CDR2 (germline): SQVTM, ANQGSEA. The CDR3: CSVTSGSMYEQYF. The CDR3 bases are TGCAGCGTGACTAGCGGGAGTATGTACGAGCAGTACTTC.

The chain is built from TRBV5-1 and TRBJ2-7, with 8 bases that match TRBD2. Germline loops: CDR1 SGHRS, CDR2 YFSETQ. Trimming cost V 2 bases and J 6 bases; bases outside gene matches: 13. This CDR3 has 16 amino acids. The CDR3 DNA is TGCGCCAGCAGCTTTATACCGGGACTAGAGGCGAGCGAGCAGTACTTC. Translating gives CASSFIPGLEASEQYF. Together with reference TRBV5-1 and TRBJ2-7, the CDR3 gives the full variable domain: KAGVTQTPRYLIKTRGQQVTLSCSPISGHRSVSWYQQTPGQGLQFLFEYFSETQRNKGNFPGRFSGRQFSNSRSEMNVSTLELGDSALYLCASSFIPGLEASEQYFGPGTRLTVT.

The rearrangement joins TRBV7-2 to TRBJ2-5, with TRBD1 identical over 9 bases. Germline CDR1 and CDR2: SGHTA and FQGNSA. V lost 6 bases to trimming and J lost 4 bases; unmatched junction nucleotides: 6. This CDR3 spans 14 amino acids. The CDR3 DNA is TGTGCCAGCAGTTTCTCGACAGGGGGAGAGACCCAGTACTTC. Its protein product is CASSFSTGGETQYF. The full variable domain, its missing parts supplied by reference TRBV7-2 and TRBJ2-5, is GAGVSQSPSNKVTEKGKDVELRCDPISGHTALYWYRQSLGQGLEFLIYFQGNSAPDKSGLPSDRFSAERTGGSVSTLTIQRTQQEDSAVYLCASSFSTGGETQYFGPGTRLLVL.

J is TRBJ1-5 and V is TRBV6-1; D not resolved. Trimming left V 6 bases short and J 2 bases short, with 5 bases between. The CDR3 runs to 12 residues. Germline V gene data show CDR1 as MNHNS and CDR2 as SASEGT. The CDR3 nucleotides are TGTGCCAGCAGGGTGGGCAATCAGCCCCAGCATTTT. Translating it yields CASRVGNQPQHF.

This rearrangement joins TRBV15 to TRBJ2-2; possibly TRBD2 for D (7 bases). This CDR3 has 14 residues. Between the trimmed V and J ends, which lost 8 bases and 1 base, there was a span of 11 bases. CDR1 is LNHNV, CDR2 YYDKDF, per germline (reference sequence). The CDR3 spells CATGRGGNTGELFF. The CDR3 DNA reads as TGTGCCACCGGGAGGGGGGGGAACACCGGGGAGCTGTTTTTT.

The rearrangement uses TRBV21-1 and TRBJ2-7; TRBD1 was called by the table and not checked on the DNA. TRBV21-1 represents a pseudogene. The CDR3 is made up of 11 amino acids. The CDR3 nucleotides read TGTGCAGGGGGAAACTCCTACGAGCAGTACTTC. Translation: CAGGNSYEQYF.

V usage is TRBV28 and J usage is TRBJ2-7; 8 nucleotides match TRBD1. CDR1 and CDR2 (germline): MDHEN, SYDVKM. V was pared by 6 bases and J by 5 bases, with 12 bases of the junction left unmatched. The CDR3 is 15 residues long. CDR3 coding DNA: TGTGCCAGCAGCCGCCCCTTGGCAGGGGGCCACGAGCAGTACTTC. It translates to CASSRPLAGGHEQYF.

This rearrangement joins TRBV7-6 to TRBJ2-3; 8 nucleotides align to TRBD2. Germline V gene data show CDR1 as SGHVS and CDR2 as FNYEAQ. The CDR3 runs to 15 residues. V gave up 6 bases and J gave up 0 bases; unmatched junction bases: 5. CDR3 in amino acids: CASSLSGSSTDTQYF. CDR3 DNA: TGTGCCAGCAGTCTGAGCGGGAGTAGCACAGATACGCAGTATTTT. The entire variable domain, with the rest obtained from reference TRBV7-6 and TRBJ2-3, is as follows: GAGVSQSPRYKVTKRGQDVALRCDPISGHVSLYWYRQALGQGPEFLTYFNYEAQQDKSGLPNDRFSAERPEGSISTLTIQRTEQRDSAMYRCASSLSGSSTDTQYFGPGTRLTVL.

The rearrangement joins TRBV5-6 to TRBJ1-5; the D gene is possibly TRBD1 (5 bases). Germline V gene lookup returns CDR1 SGHDT and CDR2 YYEEEE. V gave up 0 bases and J gave up 3 bases, with 13 bases separating them. The CDR3 runs to 16 residues. The CDR3 DNA reads as TGTGCCAGCAGCTTGGCTCTGGGCAGGGACAATCAGCCCCAGCATTTT. This gives the protein CASSLALGRDNQPQHF.

V is TRBV5-6 and J is TRBJ1-6; TRBD1 agrees at 8 bases. J lost 9 bases, V lost 4 bases, and 6 bases had no gene match. From germline, CDR1 is SGHDT and CDR2 YYEEEE. This CDR3 region has 14 residues. The CDR3 sequence: CASSTGQGASPLHF. The CDR3 nucleotides read TGTGCCAGCAGCACCGGACAGGGCGCTTCACCCCTCCACTTT.

This chain uses TRBV6-1 with TRBJ1-2; D perhaps matches TRBD1 (5 bases). The V and J ends lost 2 bases and 6 bases respectively, with 10 bases between them. This CDR3 is 13 amino acids long. CDR1 is MNHNS, CDR2 SASEGT, per germline. The CDR3 coding sequence is TGTGCCAGCAGTGAAAAGAGGGGCAATGGCTACACCTTC. It codes for CASSEKRGNGYTF.

This chain links TRBV5-4 with TRBJ2-1; D possibly matches TRBD1 or TRBD2 (5 bases each). The CDR3 extends over 14 amino acids. Trimming pared 3 bases from V and 5 bases from J, leaving 12 bases between. Germline assignment: CDR1 SGHNT and CDR2 YYREEE (reference sequence). The CDR3 loop reads CASSSPEGNNEQFF. Written as DNA, the CDR3 is TGTGCCAGCAGCTCCCCCGAGGGGAACAATGAGCAGTTCTTC.

The chain employs TRBV19 and TRBJ1-5; perhaps TRBD1 as D (5 bases). The CDR3 length is 15 residues. CDR1 is LNHDA, CDR2 SQIVND, per germline (reference sequence). V lost 6 bases and J 7 bases, leaving 19 bases between the germline ends. The CDR3, as DNA: TGTGCCAGTAGCCCGGGTGCAGGGCCCCGCCAGCCCCAGCATTTT. It codes for CASSPGAGPRQPQHF.

The chain uses TRBV7-6 and TRBJ2-7, with 10 bases identical to TRBD2. The CDR3 length is 15 residues. The V gene end was trimmed by 1 base and the J gene end by 6 bases; junction bases not matched to a gene: 6. Germline CDR1 SGHVS, CDR2 FNYEAQ. The CDR3 DNA is TGTGCCAGCAGCTTAGGATTAGCGGGGGGCCTCGAGCAGTACTTC. As protein: CASSLGLAGGLEQYF. Full variable domain (remainder filled in from reference TRBV7-6 and TRBJ2-7): GAGVSQSPRYKVTKRGQDVALRCDPISGHVSLYWYRQALGQGPEFLTYFNYEAQQDKSGLPNDRFSAERPEGSISTLTIQRTEQRDSAMYRCASSLGLAGGLEQYFGPGTRLTVT.

This clone has a single count. The chain employs TRBV28 and TRBJ1-1, with D maybe TRBD1 (5 bases). V gave up 5 bases and J gave up 1 base, with 8 bases separating them. This CDR3 comprises 13 residues. The germline gives CDR1 MDHEN, CDR2 SYDVKM. CDR3 region: CASSPTGNTEAFF. The DNA of the CDR3 is TGTGCCAGCAGTCCTACAGGGAACACTGAAGCTTTCTTT.

The V and J genes are TRBV18 and TRBJ1-1; the D is unclear. The CDR3 is made up of 13 amino acids. The ends were cut back, 4 bases at V and 3 bases at J, with 9 bases in the middle. Per germline, CDR1 KGHSH and CDR2 LQKENI. In DNA, the CDR3 is TGTGCCAGCTCACTAACAGAGGACACTGAAGCTTTCTTT. It specifies CASSLTEDTEAFF.

J is TRBJ2-7 and V is TRBV29-1; 11 bases align to TRBD2. The V and J ends lost 1 base and 6 bases, in that order; junction bases with no gene match: 8. CDR1 SQVTM and CDR2 ANQGSEA come from the germline V gene. This CDR3 region has 15 residues. CDR3 DNA sequence: TGCAGCGTTGAAGTTGGCACTAGCGGGGGATCCGAGCAGTACTTC. Its protein product is CSVEVGTSGGSEQYF.

The chain has TRBV5-4 and TRBJ2-7; D possibly uses TRBD1 or TRBD2 (5 bases each). The CDR3 length is 13 residues. With 4 bases removed from V and 5 bases from J, the gap between germline ends came to 13 bases. Germline-derived CDR1 and CDR2 are SGHNT and YYREEE (reference sequence). CDR3 region: CASSRDPGHEQYF. The CDR3 nucleotides are TGTGCCAGCAGCCGGGACCCCGGACACGAGCAGTACTTC.